Each of the 7 T cell receptor beta chains below was sequenced from the same sample in a study of blood T cell repertoires in COVID-19. Only in-frame clones appear in the TCRdb table, and some are missing; sequencing was by immunoSEQ multiplex PCR. Among 100,000 to 150,000 clones, around 81% were seen once, and the ten largest hold 9.5% to 10%. The source material was peripheral blood. The receptors originated from a man in his forties or fifties with active or convalescent COVID-19.

The chain carries TRBV13 and TRBJ2-7, with no clear D. The germline CDR1 and CDR2 sequences are PRHDT and FYEKMQ (reference sequence). V was cut by 5 bases and J by 3 bases, with 20 bases left in between. There are 16 residues in the CDR3. CDR3 DNA: TGTGCCAGCAGCCCCCGGGTCCCGCAAACCATCTACGAGCAGTACTTC. Translation: CASSPRVPQTIYEQYF.

V and J are TRBV10-3 and TRBJ2-1; tentatively, D is TRBD2 (6 bases). This CDR3 is built from 16 residues. Per the germline V gene, CDR1 is ENHRY and CDR2 is SYGVKD. V was clipped by 7 bases and J by 9 bases, with 25 bases between them. The CDR3 region has the DNA TGTGCCATCACCGAGGGTGTGACTCGCGGGGCAGGTGAGCAGTTCTTC. Protein: CAITEGVTRGAGEQFF.

The chain joins TRBV10-3 to TRBJ2-3, with 9 bases fitting TRBD1. J lost 2 bases, V lost 0 bases, and 6 bases had no gene match. Germline CDR1 and CDR2: ENHRY and SYGVKD. The CDR3 contains 17 residues. CDR3 sequence: CAISESSTGGATDTQYF. CDR3 DNA sequence: TGTGCCATCAGTGAGTCCTCGACAGGGGGTGCCACAGATACGCAGTATTTT.

CDR3 bases: TGTGCCAGCAGGGGGCGTTTGAACACCGGGGAGCTGTTTTTT. This sequence encodes CASRGRLNTGELFF. The genes are TRBV9 and TRBJ2-2; a possible D gene is TRBD1 (5 bases). The ends were cut back, 5 bases at V and 1 base at J, with 9 bases in the middle. The CDR3 is made up of 14 amino acids. Germline lookup yields CDR1 SGDLS and CDR2 YYNGEE.

V is TRBV9 and J is TRBJ1-6; TRBD1 might be the D (6 bases). Germline CDR1 is SGDLS and CDR2 is YYNGEE. V dropped 0 bases and J dropped 13 bases, with 17 bases sitting between them. The CDR3 is 15 amino acids. The CDR3 sequence is CASSVEGQLSFPLHF. The CDR3 nucleotides are TGTGCCAGCAGCGTAGAGGGACAACTTTCATTCCCCCTCCACTTT.

The chain joins TRBV5-1 to TRBJ2-2; no clear D. Germline CDR1 SGHRS, CDR2 YFSETQ. V lost 2 bases and J lost 0, with 8 bases in between. CDR3 length: 15 residues. In nucleotides, the CDR3 is TGCGCCAGCAGCTTCGACATTCCGAACACCGGGGAGCTGTTTTTT. Amino acids: CASSFDIPNTGELFF.

The chain links TRBV19 to TRBJ2-1, with TRBD2 matching over 10 bases. Looked up from germline, CDR1 is LNHDA and CDR2 is SQIVND (reference sequence). The CDR3 extends over 16 amino acids. V gave up 2 bases and J gave up 4 bases; unmatched junction bases: 5. In DNA, the CDR3 is TGTGCCAGTAGTATACGCACTAGCGGGGATTACAATGAGCAGTTCTTC. The encoded protein is CASSIRTSGDYNEQFF.